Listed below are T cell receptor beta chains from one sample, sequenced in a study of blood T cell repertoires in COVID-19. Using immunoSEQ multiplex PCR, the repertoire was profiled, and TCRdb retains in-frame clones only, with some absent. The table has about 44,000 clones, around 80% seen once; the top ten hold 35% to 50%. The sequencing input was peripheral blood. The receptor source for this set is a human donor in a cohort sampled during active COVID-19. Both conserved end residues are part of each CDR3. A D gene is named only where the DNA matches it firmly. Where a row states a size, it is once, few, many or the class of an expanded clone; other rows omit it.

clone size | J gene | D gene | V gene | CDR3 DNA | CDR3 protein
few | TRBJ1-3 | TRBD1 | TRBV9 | TGTGCCAGCAGCACGGGACAGTCCGATGGAAACACCATATATTTT | CASSTGQSDGNTIYF
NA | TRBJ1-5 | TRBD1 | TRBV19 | TGTGCCAGTAGTTCGACCCGCGGACAGGGGGGCTATCAGCCCCAGCATTTT | CASSSTRGQGGYQPQHF
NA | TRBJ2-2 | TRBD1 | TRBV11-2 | TGTGCCAGCAGCTTCGGGACAGGGGGCTACGGGGAGCTGTTTTTT | CASSFGTGGYGELFF
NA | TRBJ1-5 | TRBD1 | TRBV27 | TGTGCCAGCAGTTTAGACAGGGCAAATCAGCCCCAGCATTTT | CASSLDRANQPQHF
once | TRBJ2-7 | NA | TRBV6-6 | TGTGCCAGCAGTTTTGGGCCTTGGGTCGAGCAGTACTTC | CASSFGPWVEQYF
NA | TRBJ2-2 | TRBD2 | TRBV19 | TGTGCCAGTAGTATGACTAGCCTTAACACCGGGGAGCTGTTTTTT | CASSMTSLNTGELFF
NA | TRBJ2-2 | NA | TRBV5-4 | TGTGCCAGCAGCTTGGAGCAGGCGAACACCGGGGAGCTGTTTTTT | CASSLEQANTGELFF
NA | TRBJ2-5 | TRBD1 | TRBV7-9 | TGTGCCAGCGTTCCTACAGGGGGCTTAGAGACCCAGTACTTC | CASVPTGGLETQYF
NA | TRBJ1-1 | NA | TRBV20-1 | TGCAGTGCTAGTAGTGGGTCGGGGGGTACTGAAGCTTTCTTT | CSASSGSGGTEAFF
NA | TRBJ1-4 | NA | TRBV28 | TGTGCCAGCAGAACTACAGGGAACAATGAAAAACTGTTTTTT | CASRTTGNNEKLFF
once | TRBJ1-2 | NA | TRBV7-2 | TGTGCCAGCAGCTTGGTCCAGAACTATGGCTACACCTTC | CASSLVQNYGYTF
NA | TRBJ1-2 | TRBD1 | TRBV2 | TGTGCCAGCAAACACAGGGGGGACTATGGCTACACCTTC | CASKHRGDYGYTF
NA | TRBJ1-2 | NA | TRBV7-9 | TGTGCCAGCAGCCCCCGAAGCAGGTTGGGTGGCTACACCTTC | CASSPRSRLGGYTF
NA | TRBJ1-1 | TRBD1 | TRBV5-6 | TGTGCCAGCAGCCCCGGCGACAGGGGGGTAGTGAACACTGAAGCTTTCTTT | CASSPGDRGVVNTEAFF
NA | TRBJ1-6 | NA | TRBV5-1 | TGCGCCAGCAGCTTGGGCGGACAGAGCAATTCACCCCTCCACTTT | CASSLGGQSNSPLHF
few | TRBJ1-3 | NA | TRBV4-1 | TGCGCCAGCAGCCAAGATCGGACTGGCGGAAACACCATATATTTT | CASSQDRTGGNTIYF
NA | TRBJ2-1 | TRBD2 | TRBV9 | TGTGCCAGCAGCCCTAGCGGGACTTCCTACAATGAGCAGTTCTTC | CASSPSGTSYNEQFF
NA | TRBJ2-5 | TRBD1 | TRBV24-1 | TGTGCCACCAGTGATCGTACCGGGACAGGGGAGCAGACCCAGTACTTC | CATSDRTGTGEQTQYF
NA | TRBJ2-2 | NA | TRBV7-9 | TGTGCCAGCGCGATATATTCCCGCCCGCGGGTCGGGGAGCTGTTTTTT | CASAIYSRPRVGELFF
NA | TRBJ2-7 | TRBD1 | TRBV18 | TGTGCCAGCTCACCGATATTAGCGCCAGGGGGTGCGGGCGAGCAGTACTTC | CASSPILAPGGAGEQYF
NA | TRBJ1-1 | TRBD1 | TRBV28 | TGTGCCAGCAGTTTATCGGGGTGGGCAGGGGGTAAAGCTTTCTTT | CASSLSGWAGGKAFF
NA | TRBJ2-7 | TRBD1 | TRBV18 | TGTGCCAGCTCACCTTCCGGGACAGCGTACGAGCAGTACTTC | CASSPSGTAYEQYF
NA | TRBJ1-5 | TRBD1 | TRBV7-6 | TGTGCCAGCAGCCCAGGGACAGGGAAGTATCAGCCCCAGCATTTT | CASSPGTGKYQPQHF
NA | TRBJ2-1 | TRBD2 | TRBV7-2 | TGTGCCAGCAGCTTAGGGGGTAGCGGGAGGGATGAGCAGTTCTTC | CASSLGGSGRDEQFF
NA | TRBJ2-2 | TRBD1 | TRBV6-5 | TGTGCCAGCAGTTACGGCAGGGGGATCGCCGGGGAGCTGTTTTTT | CASSYGRGIAGELFF
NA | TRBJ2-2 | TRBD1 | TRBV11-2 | TGTGCCAGCAGCTTAGGACAGGGTTCCCGAACCGGGGAGCTGTTTTTT | CASSLGQGSRTGELFF
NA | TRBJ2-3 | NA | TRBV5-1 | TGCGCCAGCAGCTTGACCGGGACTCTCAACACAGATACGCAGTATTTT | CASSLTGTLNTDTQYF
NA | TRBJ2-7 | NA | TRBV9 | TGTGCCAGCAGCGCGCAAGTCTCGGGGGACTACGAGCAGTACTTC | CASSAQVSGDYEQYF
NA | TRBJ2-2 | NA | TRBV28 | TGTGCCAGCATCCCCGGGGTCGCGAACACCGGGGAGCTGTTTTTT | CASIPGVANTGELFF
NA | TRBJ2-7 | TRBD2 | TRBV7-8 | TGTGCCAGCAGCTTGGAAAGCGGGTCCAGCGGGGGGGCCGACGAGCAGTACTTC | CASSLESGSSGGADEQYF
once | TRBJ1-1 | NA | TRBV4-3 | TGCGCCAGCAGCCAAGGAATCCGGGGAATTAATGAAGCTTTCTTT | CASSQGIRGINEAFF
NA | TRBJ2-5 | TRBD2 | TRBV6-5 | TGTGCCAGCAGAGCAGACGGGGGGGCCTATGAGACCCAGTACTTC | CASRADGGAYETQYF
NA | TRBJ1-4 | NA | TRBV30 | TGTGCCTGGGGGGGGAGTTTTGAAAAACTGTTTTTT | CAWGGSFEKLFF
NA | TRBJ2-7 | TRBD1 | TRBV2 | TGTGCCAGCATCCAAGGGACAGGGGGCAACGAGCAGTACTTC | CASIQGTGGNEQYF
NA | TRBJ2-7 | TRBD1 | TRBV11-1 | TGTGCCAGCAGCGGCGACAGGGACGAGCAGTACTTC | CASSGDRDEQYF
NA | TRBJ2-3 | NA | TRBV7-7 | TGTGCCAGCAGCTTAGACTCTAGCACAGATACGCAGTATTTT | CASSLDSSTDTQYF
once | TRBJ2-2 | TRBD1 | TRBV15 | TGTGCTACAGGGACAGGGAACACCGGGGAGCTGTTTTTT | CATGTGNTGELFF
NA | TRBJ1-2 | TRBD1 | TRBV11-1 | TGTGCCAGCAGCTTTTCCCGACAGGGAGACTATGGCTACACCTTC | CASSFSRQGDYGYTF
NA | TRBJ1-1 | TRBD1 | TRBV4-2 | TGTGCCAGCAGCGCCCCGGGACAGGGGAACACTGAAGCTTTCTTT | CASSAPGQGNTEAFF
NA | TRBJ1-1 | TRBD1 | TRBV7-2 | TGTGCCAGCAGCCACCGGGACAGGGGTCGGAACACTGAAGCTTTCTTT | CASSHRDRGRNTEAFF
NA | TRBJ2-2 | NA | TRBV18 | TGTGCCAGCTCACCAGGGACAAAGAACACCGGGGAGCTGTTTTTT | CASSPGTKNTGELFF
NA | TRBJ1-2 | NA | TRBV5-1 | TGCGCCAGCAGCTGGAACCCGTCGCAGGGGATCGGTGGCTACACCTTC | CASSWNPSQGIGGYTF
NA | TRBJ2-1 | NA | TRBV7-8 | TGTGCCAGCAGCTTCGGACTAACCTACAATGAGCAGTTCTTC | CASSFGLTYNEQFF
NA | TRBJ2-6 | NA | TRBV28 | TGTGCCAGCAGCGCCACAGGGCCTGGGGCCAACGTCCTGACTTTC | CASSATGPGANVLTF
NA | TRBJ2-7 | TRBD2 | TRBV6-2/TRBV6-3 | TGTGCCAGCAGTTACCGGCGGGGTAGCGGGGGCTACGAGCAGTACTTC | CASSYRRGSGGYEQYF
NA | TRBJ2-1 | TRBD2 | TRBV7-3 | TGTGCCAGCAGTCTTGGCGGGGGGTTGAATGAGCAGTTCTTC | CASSLGGGLNEQFF
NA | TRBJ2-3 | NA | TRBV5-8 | TGTGCCAGCAGCTTGGTCCGACAGGGCACAGATACGCAGTATTTT | CASSLVRQGTDTQYF
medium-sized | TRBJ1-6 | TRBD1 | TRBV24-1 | TGTGCCACCCAACCGGGACAGGGAAAATCACCCCTCCACTTT | CATQPGQGKSPLHF
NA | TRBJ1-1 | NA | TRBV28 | TGTGCCAGCAGTTCCTGGGCCACTGAAGCTTTCTTT | CASSSWATEAFF
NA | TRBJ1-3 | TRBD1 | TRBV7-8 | TGTGCCAGCAGCTTAGATTGGACAGGGGGCTTTCGTGGAAACACCATATATTTT | CASSLDWTGGFRGNTIYF
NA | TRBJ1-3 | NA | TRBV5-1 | TGCGCCAGCAGCTCGAACGGTGGTATCTCTGGAAACACCATATATTTT | CASSSNGGISGNTIYF
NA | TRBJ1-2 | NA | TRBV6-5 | TGTGCCAGCACCCCCCAGCGGGGCCGGAACTATGGCTACACCTTC | CASTPQRGRNYGYTF
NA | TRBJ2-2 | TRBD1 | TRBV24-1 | TGTGCCACCTGTTCGACAGGGGGCCCCACCGGGGAGCTGTTTTTT | CATCSTGGPTGELFF
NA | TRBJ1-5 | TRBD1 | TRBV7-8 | TGTGCCAGCAGCTTGACAGGGCTAAATCAGCCCCAGCATTTT | CASSLTGLNQPQHF
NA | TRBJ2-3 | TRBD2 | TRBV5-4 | TGTGCCAGCAGCTCTAGCGGGGCTAGCACAGATACGCAGTATTTT | CASSSSGASTDTQYF
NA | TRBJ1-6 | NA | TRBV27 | TGTGCCAGCAGTTGGGGGGATGTAAATTCACCCCTCCACTTT | CASSWGDVNSPLHF
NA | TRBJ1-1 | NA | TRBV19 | TGTGCCAGTAGTGCTCTGGACAGAGCAGTTGAAGCTTTCTTT | CASSALDRAVEAFF